This entry is about one T cell receptor (beta chain). Its specificity is not known. For repertoire sequencing, the TCR beta CDR3 regions were amplified from RNA transcripts. A first-round RT-PCR used HTBI primers, followed by a second-round multiplex PCR. MiXCR, run by TCRdb on the multiplex PCR reads, gives a single entry per CDR3 protein. This table holds about 1.1 million distinct CDR3 sequences, about 38% found once. This specimen comes from a study of Graves' ophthalmopathy and Graves' hyperthyroidism. Findings and caveats of the study: Blood also contained most of the expanded thyroid clonotypes above 0.001 frequency.

Hyperthyroidism was new, under 2 months, in patients aged 18 to 65. Patients were diagnosed from clinical symptoms, serum thyroxine, TRAb, thyroid ultrasound and orbital computed tomography. The germline CDR1 and CDR2 sequences are SNHLY and FYNNEI. The CDR3 has 16 amino acids. V gave up 0 bases and J gave up 6 bases; unmatched junction bases: 10. What was sequenced was peripheral blood or thyroid tissue (not recorded which). The sequence came from an adult man with Graves' hyperthyroidism. The rearrangement uses TRBV2 and TRBJ2-7; 8 nucleotides line up with TRBD1. The CDR3 nucleotides read TGTGCCAGCAGTGAAGCCTATGGACAGGGATCGTCCGAGCAGTACTTC. Residues: CASSEAYGQGSSEQYF.